This TCR beta chain derives from a study of blood T cells in healthy people across ages. Study-level results: It was not possible, with unsorted PBMCs, to conclusively compare naive and antigen-experienced cells.

Germline V gene data show CDR1 as SGHKS and CDR2 as YYEKEE (reference sequence). The CDR3 runs 19 residues. Deletions cut 6 bases from V and 4 bases from J, with 26 bases between. This clonotype has a handful of counts. The antigen remains unidentified. Sample-barcoded 5' priming and a J-beta primer mix drove a second PCR of 7 to 11 cycles. TCRdb passed the 5' RACE reads through MiXCR, listing each CDR3 protein once. The sample lists just under 550,000 distinct CDR3 sequences, nearly 25% occurring once. This sample also appeared in a second study, on T cells of mothers and their children. That paper states: Related mother-child pairs showed slightly, non-significantly higher overlap than unrelated pairs.

This TCR was sampled from a boy between 10 and 17 years old in good health. The chain recombines TRBV5-5 with TRBJ2-6; TRBD1 might be the D (5 bases). The sample was blood. The CDR3 here is CASTSIVQGPTSGANVLTF. The CDR3 DNA reads TGTGCCAGCACCTCAATCGTCCAGGGTCCAACCTCCGGGGCCAACGTCCTGACTTTC.